This entry features one T cell receptor beta chain sequence. The antigen is unknown. This sample is part of a study of vaccination and CD4 T cells after COVID-19. The treatment denotes: roughly ten-day PBMC culture with coronavirus spike peptide pools or control peptides (ViraFEST assay). Sequencing of the DNA from cultured CD4+ T cells was carried out with the Oncomine TCR Beta short-read assay. TCRdb reanalysed the PCR reads using MiXCR and keeps one entry per CDR3 protein. Of approximately 16,000 distinct CDR3 sequences listed, about 40% are singletons. Germline trimming cut 9 bases from V and 4 bases from J; bases unmatched to any gene: 12. This CDR3 contains 15 residues. Looked up from germline, CDR1 is MNHNS and CDR2 is SASEGT.

Sequences were derived from CD4+ T cells from blood, cultured in vitro, sampled before SARS-CoV-2 vaccination. This receptor was obtained from a human donor who received a COVID-19 vaccine. The J gene is TRBJ1-5, the V gene TRBV6-1, with TRBD1 identical over 7 bases. The CDR3 nucleotides are TGTGCCAGTTCAGCATCGACAGGGACTAATCAGCCCCAGCATTTT. This encodes CASSASTGTNQPQHF.